These T cell receptor beta chains were read from a single sample in a study of shared clonotypes between healthy human individuals. Data came from immunoSEQ multiplex PCR; TCRdb stores just in-frame clones and leaves some out. The profile covers more than 2 million clones, with 80% to 95% appearing a single time and about 1.7% taken by the ten largest. Sequenced sample: naive CD8+ T cells from PBMCs. These TCRs come from a man aged 18 to 30 in good health. Some clones in this sample may be carry-over from other donors' samples. Each CDR3 is given with its conserved first and last residue. D genes are given only for firm matches. For some rows the clone size is stated as once, few or many, or as a class when expanded; others skip it.

v_gene	d_gene	j_gene	abundance	CDR3aa	CDR3nt
TRBV21-1	NA	TRBJ2-3	NA	CASARLAGGPEGTDTQYF	TGTGCCAGCGCAAGGCTAGCGGGAGGCCCTGAGGGCACAGATACGCAGTATTTT
TRBV6-5	NA	TRBJ2-7	NA	CASSYGTRAYEQYF	TGTGCCAGCAGTTACGGGACAAGAGCCTACGAGCAGTACTTC
TRBV7-8	NA	TRBJ2-7	NA	CASSLVWGGELPHEQYF	TGTGCCAGCAGCTTAGTATGGGGGGGCGAGCTCCCCCACGAGCAGTACTTC
TRBV4-1	NA	TRBJ2-7	NA	CASSPRQASSYEQYF	TGCGCCAGCAGCCCTAGACAGGCGAGCTCCTACGAGCAGTACTTC
TRBV11-2	NA	TRBJ2-7	NA	CASSLGSPYEQYF	TGTGCCAGCAGCTTGGGGTCCCCCTACGAGCAGTACTTC
TRBV27	TRBD1	TRBJ1-2	NA	CASSLSSRGTVNYGYTF	TGTGCCAGCAGTTTATCGAGCAGGGGGACAGTTAACTATGGCTACACCTTC
TRBV7-9	NA	TRBJ2-7	NA	CASSFGQLYEQYF	TGTGCCAGCAGCTTCGGACAGCTCTACGAGCAGTACTTC
TRBV9	TRBD2	TRBJ2-1	once	CASSINLAEGSYNEQFF	TGTGCCAGCAGCATAAACCTAGCGGAGGGCTCCTACAATGAGCAGTTCTTC
TRBV11-3	NA	TRBJ2-7	NA	CASTRSVGTVQYEQYF	TGTGCCAGCACTCGATCAGTCGGGACGGTACAATACGAGCAGTACTTC
TRBV5-1	NA	TRBJ1-1	NA	CASSLVVGMGNTEAFF	TGCGCCAGCAGCTTGGTTGTGGGGATGGGGAACACTGAAGCTTTCTTT
TRBV9	TRBD1	TRBJ1-1	NA	CASSVATTGRTEAFF	TGTGCCAGCAGCGTAGCTACGACAGGGCGAACTGAAGCTTTCTTT
TRBV7-9	TRBD2	TRBJ2-1	NA	CASDRNSGSPPYNEQFF	TGTGCCAGCGATCGAAATAGCGGGAGTCCCCCCTACAATGAGCAGTTCTTC
TRBV4-2	NA	TRBJ2-3	NA	CASSSRGAGPPDATDTQYF	TGTGCCAGCAGCTCCCGTGGAGCGGGCCCTCCGGACGCCACAGATACGCAGTATTTT
TRBV28	NA	TRBJ2-7	NA	CASSLMGRRPEQYF	TGTGCCAGCAGTTTAATGGGGAGGAGACCCGAGCAGTACTTC
TRBV27	NA	TRBJ2-7	NA	CASSPSAGESSYEQYF	TGTGCCAGCAGCCCGTCCGCGGGTGAGAGCTCCTACGAGCAGTACTTC
TRBV10-3	TRBD1	TRBJ1-1	NA	CAISGGQGVAEAFF	TGTGCCATCAGCGGTGGACAGGGAGTGGCTGAAGCTTTCTTT
TRBV27	NA	TRBJ1-1	NA	CASSGLSRAFF	TGTGCCAGCAGTGGGCTAAGTCGGGCTTTCTTT
TRBV27	TRBD1	TRBJ2-5	NA	CASSPGTAQETQYF	TGTGCCAGCAGCCCCGGGACAGCCCAAGAGACCCAGTACTTC
TRBV27	NA	TRBJ2-1	NA	CASRRLGRASSYNEQFF	TGTGCCAGCCGACGTTTAGGCAGGGCAAGCTCCTACAATGAGCAGTTCTTC
TRBV9	TRBD1	TRBJ2-7	NA	CASSPSARGQGFDAYEQYF	TGTGCCAGCAGCCCCTCTGCTCGGGGACAGGGGTTTGACGCCTACGAGCAGTACTTC
TRBV27	NA	TRBJ1-1	NA	CASSLPNTEAFF	TGTGCCAGCAGTTTACCTAACACTGAAGCTTTCTTT
TRBV7-9	TRBD1	TRBJ1-2	few	CASSLSVKGANYGYTF	TGTGCCAGCAGCCTTTCGGTTAAGGGGGCGAACTATGGCTACACCTTC
TRBV27	TRBD2	TRBJ2-1	NA	CASSLSGTSAYNEQFF	TGTGCCAGCAGTTTATCCGGGACTAGCGCGTACAATGAGCAGTTCTTC
TRBV27	NA	TRBJ2-7	NA	CASSLLAGHYEQYF	TGTGCCAGCAGTTTACTCGCGGGGCACTACGAGCAGTACTTC
TRBV11-2	TRBD2	TRBJ2-1	once	CASSPPAGLQQFF	TGTGCCAGCAGCCCCCCAGCGGGACTACAGCAGTTCTTC
TRBV6-4	TRBD2	TRBJ2-1	NA	CASSVEGVAGRSREQFF	TGTGCCAGCAGTGTCGAGGGTGTAGCGGGAAGGTCCCGTGAGCAGTTCTTC
TRBV28	NA	TRBJ2-5	NA	CAIGTRGGETQYF	TGTGCCATTGGGACGAGGGGAGGAGAGACCCAGTACTTC
TRBV7-9	NA	TRBJ1-2	NA	CASSLVGPGYGYTF	NA
TRBV7-6	TRBD1	TRBJ2-7	NA	CASSLGQGRSQVYEQYF	TGTGCCAGCAGCTTAGGACAGGGCAGGTCTCAGGTCTACGAGCAGTACTTC
TRBV7-9	NA	TRBJ2-7	NA	CASSLGSGVVNEQYF	TGTGCCAGCAGCTTAGGATCAGGGGTTGTCAACGAGCAGTACTTC
TRBV5-1	TRBD2	TRBJ2-2	once	CASSRTSGRHRGTGELFF	TGCGCCAGCAGCCGGACTAGCGGGAGGCATCGGGGAACCGGGGAGCTGTTTTTT
TRBV28	TRBD2	TRBJ2-7	NA	CASSSAGTSGHEQYF	TGTGCCAGCAGCTCGGCCGGGACTAGCGGACACGAGCAGTACTTC
TRBV29-1	NA	TRBJ1-1	NA	CSFGGTNTEAFF	TGCAGCTTTGGGGGAACGAACACTGAAGCTTTCTTT
TRBV6-5	TRBD1	TRBJ1-5	NA	CASSYGGQGSNQPQHF	TGTGCCAGCAGTTACGGGGGACAGGGCAGCAATCAGCCCCAGCATTTT
TRBV11-2	NA	TRBJ2-7	NA	CASSSNLVINSYEQYF	TGTGCCAGCAGCTCCAACCTAGTGATTAACTCCTACGAGCAGTACTTC
TRBV19	NA	TRBJ1-5	once	CASRNRTAYSNQPQHF	TGTGCCAGTAGGAACAGGACAGCCTATAGCAATCAGCCCCAGCATTTT
TRBV9	TRBD1	TRBJ2-7	once	CASSPGGQVVYEQYF	TGTGCCAGCAGCCCAGGGGGACAGGTCGTCTACGAGCAGTACTTC
TRBV6-7	NA	TRBJ1-5	NA	CASSYSKSLRGESNQPQHF	TGTGCCAGCAGTTACTCTAAGTCTCTAAGGGGTGAGAGCAATCAGCCCCAGCATTTT
TRBV5-5	TRBD1	TRBJ2-7	once	CASSGPDRAAYEQYF	TGTGCCAGCAGCGGACCGGACAGGGCAGCCTACGAGCAGTACTTC
TRBV27	NA	TRBJ1-5	NA	CASSPRDGNQPQHF	TGTGCCAGCAGTCCGCGGGACGGCAATCAGCCCCAGCATTTT
TRBV25-1	NA	TRBJ2-1	NA	CASVSGLNEQFF	TGTGCCAGCGTTAGCGGTCTCAATGAGCAGTTCTTC
TRBV7-9	TRBD1	TRBJ2-2	NA	CASSLPDRGGVGELFF	TGTGCCAGCAGCCTTCCCGACAGGGGGGGGGTCGGGGAGCTGTTTTTT
TRBV4-1	NA	TRBJ2-7	NA	CASSQTIGGPGYEQYF	TGCGCCAGCAGCCAAACTATCGGAGGGCCGGGATACGAGCAGTACTTC
TRBV15	TRBD1	TRBJ1-5	NA	CATSPGGRSNQPQHF	TGTGCCACCAGCCCAGGGGGCAGATCCAATCAGCCCCAGCATTTT
TRBV28	NA	TRBJ1-1	NA	CASSLSEVGNTEAFF	TGTGCCAGCAGTTTATCAGAGGTCGGGAACACTGAAGCTTTCTTT
TRBV25-1	TRBD1	TRBJ2-1	NA	CASSTPAWTGGEYNEQFF	TGTGCCAGCAGTACCCCCGCGTGGACAGGGGGCGAGTACAATGAGCAGTTCTTC
TRBV7-9	TRBD2	TRBJ2-1	NA	CASSPGLGSDNEQFF	TGTGCCAGCAGCCCGGGACTAGGTTCCGACAATGAGCAGTTCTTC
TRBV2	NA	TRBJ1-4	NA	CASKGFANEKLFF	TGTGCCAGCAAGGGCTTTGCTAATGAAAAACTGTTTTTT
TRBV12-5	NA	TRBJ2-7	NA	CASGLGTGTLDDEQYF	TGTGCTAGTGGTTTGGGAACCGGGACACTTGACGACGAGCAGTACTTC
TRBV13	TRBD1	TRBJ1-2	NA	CASSRQGPYGYTF	TGTGCCAGCAGCAGACAGGGTCCCTATGGCTACACCTTC
TRBV9	NA	TRBJ2-1	NA	CASSVGGGSGNEQFF	TGTGCCAGCAGCGTAGGTGGGGGGAGTGGCAATGAGCAGTTCTTC
TRBV7-9	NA	TRBJ2-5	NA	CASSPPRETQYF	TGTGCCAGCAGCCCCCCTCGAGAGACCCAGTACTTC
TRBV4-2	NA	TRBJ1-1	NA	CASSQTGGARTEAFF	TGTGCCAGCAGCCAAACCGGCGGGGCGCGCACTGAAGCTTTCTTT
TRBV14	NA	TRBJ2-5	once	CASSQTSLETQYF	TGTGCCAGCAGCCAGACTAGTTTAGAGACCCAGTACTTC
TRBV7-3	TRBD2	TRBJ2-1	NA	CASSYSGSAYNEQFF	TGTGCCAGCAGCTATAGCGGGAGTGCCTACAATGAGCAGTTCTTC